The entry below describes one T cell receptor (beta chain). Its antigen is as yet unknown. The data were taken from a study of T cell responses to AZD1222 COVID-19 vaccine. Study observations and caveats: It was only after the peak T cell response that any repertoires were sampled.

The V end was cut by 2 bases, the J end by 4 bases, with 14 bases between. Germline CDR1 is MNHNS and CDR2 is SASEGT. The CDR3 sequence is 15 residues long. Assay: immunoSEQ multiplex PCR; the TCRdb copy retains only in-frame clones and omits some. The sample includes roughly 140,000 clones, around nine tenths seen only once; the top ten take 2.8%. The TCR comes from an adult in good health. J is TRBJ1-2 and V is TRBV6-1, with a tentative D call TRBD1 (5 bases). The starting material was peripheral blood, obtained on day 0 of MenACWY control vaccination. CDR3 in DNA: TGTGCCAGCAGTGAAAGGCAGGGCCCAATCTATGGCTACACCTTC. This gives the protein CASSERQGPIYGYTF.